A single sample is the source of the 10 T cell receptor beta chains below, sequenced in a study of blood T cell repertoires in COVID-19. Assay used: immunoSEQ multiplex PCR; TCRdb lists only in-frame clones, some missing. The sample records 15,000 to 17,000 clones, 82% being singletons. Sequenced: peripheral blood. The receptors originated from an older man with active or convalescent COVID-19.

The chain carries TRBV4-3 and TRBJ1-4; D is undetermined. The CDR3 extends over 16 amino acids. Looked up from germline, CDR1 is LGHNA and CDR2 is YSLEER. Trimming removed 0 bases at V and 5 bases at J, with 13 bases between. The chain's CDR3 is CASSQDSALGNEKLFF. CDR3 bases: TGCGCCAGCAGCCAAGACTCGGCTCTAGGAAATGAAAAACTGTTTTTT.

This clone was observed a handful of times. The chain links TRBV29-1 to TRBJ1-1; possibly TRBD1 for D (6 bases). Germline CDR1 is SQVTM and CDR2 is ANQGSEA. V lost 5 bases to trimming and J lost 7 bases, with 20 bases between them. CDR3 size: 14 residues. This chain's CDR3 is CSVNGARGDLEAFF. The CDR3 region has the DNA TGCAGCGTTAACGGGGCCAGGGGCGACCTTGAAGCTTTCTTT.

This clone turned up a few times. The V gene is TRBV29-1, the J gene TRBJ1-1, with D possibly being TRBD1 (6 bases). The germline gives CDR1 SQVTM, CDR2 ANQGSEA. The CDR3 sequence is 12 residues long. V lost 4 bases and J 8 bases, leaving 14 bases between the germline ends. For the CDR3, the DNA is TGCAGCGTTGGCCGCCAGGGGACCGAAGCTTTCTTT. As protein: CSVGRQGTEAFF.

The CDR3: CASSQEDPGATTGELFF. The DNA of the CDR3 is TGCGCCAGCAGCCAAGAGGATCCGGGTGCGACTACCGGGGAGCTGTTTTTT. The V gene is TRBV4-3, the J gene TRBJ2-2; no clear D gene. The CDR3 length is 17 residues. Deletions cut 0 bases from V and 5 bases from J, with 16 bases between. Germline V gene sequence: CDR1 LGHNA, CDR2 YSLEER.

This clone turned up a few times. The chain links TRBV2 to TRBJ2-7, with a weak D call TRBD1 (5 bases). The CDR3 runs to 13 residues. Germline V gives CDR1 SNHLY, CDR2 FYNNEI. V was shortened by 7 bases and J by 5 bases, with 15 bases between the two germline ends. CDR3 protein: CASTKWAGHEQYF. DNA for the CDR3: TGTGCCAGCACCAAATGGGCAGGGCACGAGCAGTACTTC.

The chain uses TRBV19 and TRBJ1-5; 7 bases align to TRBD1. J was trimmed by 4 bases and V by 5 bases; bases with no gene match: 8. The V gene's germline CDR1 is LNHDA and CDR2 SQIVND (reference sequence). This CDR3 spans 15 amino acids. The CDR3 DNA is TGTGCCAGTAGTGGAGGCAGGGGGAGTAATCAGCCCCAGCATTTT. Protein: CASSGGRGSNQPQHF.

The chain combines TRBV11-1 with TRBJ1-1, with D maybe TRBD1 (5 bases). Germline CDR1 and CDR2: SGHAT and FQDESV (reference sequence). V was pared by 6 bases and J by 0 bases, with 14 bases between. The CDR3 sequence is 15 residues long. CDR3 in amino acids: CASRAGRAMNTEAFF. The CDR3 bases are TGTGCCAGCAGAGCAGGGCGAGCGATGAACACTGAAGCTTTCTTT. The entire variable domain, with the rest obtained from reference TRBV11-1 and TRBJ1-1, is as follows: EAEVAQSPRYKITEKSQAVAFWCDPISGHATLYWYRQILGQGPELLVQFQDESVVDDSQLPKDRFSAERLKGVDSTLKIQPAELGDSAMYLCASRAGRAMNTEAFFGQGTRLTVV.

The DNA for the CDR3 is TGTGCCAGCAGTTTCACGGGGTTGAACACTGAAGCTTTCTTT. Translated, it gives CASSFTGLNTEAFF. The V gene is TRBV27, the J gene TRBJ1-1, with D uncertain. This CDR3 contains 14 residues. The V and J ends lost 3 bases and 0 bases respectively, with 8 bases between them. Germline-derived CDR1 and CDR2 are MNHEY and SMNVEV (reference sequence).

V usage is TRBV27 and J usage is TRBJ1-4; D remains unclear. V dropped 6 bases and J dropped 8 bases, with 13 bases sitting between them. The length of the CDR3 is 13 residues. The V gene's germline CDR1 is MNHEY and CDR2 SMNVEV (reference sequence). CDR3: CASRGNTGEKLFF. CDR3 DNA: TGTGCCAGCAGAGGGAACACGGGGGAAAAACTGTTTTTT.

This clone was counted between two and nine times. The chain links TRBV6-2 or TRBV6-3 to TRBJ2-3; the match to TRBD2 covers 15 bases. The CDR3 is made up of 20 amino acids. CDR1 MNHEY and CDR2 SVGEGT come from the germline V gene. V shed 2 bases, J shed 3 bases, and the junction held 12 bases outside the gene matches. CDR3 in DNA: TGTGCCAGCAGTTACCTGATCCGGACTAGCGGGGGGGCCGAGACAGATACGCAGTATTTT. Translation: CASSYLIRTSGGAETDTQYF.